Shown below are 22 T cell receptor beta chains from a single sample sequenced in a study of blood T cells in healthy people across ages. The use of a sample-barcoded 5' primer and a J-beta primer mix characterized a second PCR of roughly 6 to 11 cycles. MiXCR was run by TCRdb on the 5' RACE reads, yielding one entry per CDR3 protein. In the table there are 500,000 to 700,000 distinct CDR3 sequences, approximately 30% of which are singletons. Sequencing used blood. The receptors were sampled from a woman older than 75 in good health.

The rearrangement joins TRBV30 to TRBJ2-4; D possibly corresponds to TRBD2 (5 bases). With the DNA end fitting TRBJ2-7 better, the J assignment may be wrong. The CDR3 totals 12 residues. CDR1 and CDR2 (germline): GTSNPN, SVGIG (reference sequence). CDR3 in DNA: TGTGCCTGGACGGACGGGACCTACGAGCAGTACTTC. It yields the protein CAWTDGTYEQYF.

The J gene is TRBJ2-7, the V gene TRBV7-2, with 8 positions matching TRBD1. This CDR3 has 14 amino acids. Germline CDR1 and CDR2: SGHTA and FQGNSA. J was trimmed by 3 bases and V by 7 bases; bases with no gene match: 8. The CDR3 DNA reads as TGTGCCAGCAACCCTGACAGGGGAAACTACGAGCAGTACTTC. It yields the protein CASNPDRGNYEQYF.

The table lists this clonotype with many counts. The chain joins TRBV29-1 to TRBJ1-2, with unresolved D. The CDR3 sequence is 13 residues long. In germline, CDR1 is SQVTM, CDR2 ANQGSEA. Trimming pared 5 bases from V and 8 bases from J, leaving 18 bases between. This chain's CDR3 is CSVRTPRKRGYTF. CDR3 nucleotide sequence: TGCAGCGTTCGGACCCCCCGGAAGAGGGGCTACACCTTC.

This clonotype was picked up many times. The gene calls are TRBV10-3 and TRBJ1-2; possible D gene TRBD1, 5 bases. CDR1 ENHRY and CDR2 SYGVKD come from the germline V gene. With 8 bases removed from V and 7 bases from J, the gap between germline ends came to 14 bases. The CDR3 spans 12 residues. The CDR3 region has the DNA TGTGCCATCGGACTGGACACTCGTGGCTACACCTTC. Translated: CAIGLDTRGYTF.

This clonotype came up a few times. This sequence may be a read error, since a much larger clone differs from it by one base. This chain connects TRBV2 to TRBJ2-5; 10 bases are shared with TRBD1. V shed 6 bases, J shed 11 bases, and the junction held 12 bases outside the gene matches. CDR1 and CDR2 (germline): SNHLY, FYNNEI. CDR3 length: 14 residues. In DNA form, the CDR3 reads TGTGCCAGCAGGGGACAGGGGAGCCACAATGAGCAGTACTTC. As protein: CASRGQGSHNEQYF.

The J gene is TRBJ1-4, the V gene TRBV6-2 or TRBV6-3; D is possibly TRBD1 (6 bases). Germline CDR1 reads MNHEY; CDR2 reads SVGEGT. The CDR3 is 17 amino acids. Trimming removed 0 bases from V and 7 bases from J, with 18 bases in between. The CDR3 coding sequence is TGTGCCAGCAGTTACTCGAGTATCGGGGGCGCATCTGAAAAACTGTTTTTT. Its translation is CASSYSSIGGASEKLFF.

This clonotype was detected many times. The V call is TRBV6-1, the J call TRBJ1-5, with D maybe TRBD1 (5 bases). The CDR3 contains 15 residues. V shed 0 bases and J shed 4 bases, with 10 bases lying between them. The germline gives CDR1 MNHNS, CDR2 SASEGT. The CDR3 DNA reads TGTGCCAGCAGTGAAGCGAGGTCAGGGAATCAGCCCCAGCATTTT. The encoded protein is CASSEARSGNQPQHF.

There are a few counts of this clonotype. The CDR3 spells CASSNAAGENNSPLHF. In nucleotides, the CDR3 is TGTGCCAGCAGCAATGCAGCAGGGGAGAATAATTCACCCCTCCACTTT. The rearrangement links TRBV4-2 to TRBJ1-6; perhaps TRBD1 as D (6 bases). The CDR3 runs 16 residues. V lost 5 bases, J lost 5 bases, and 16 bases lay in between. The germline V gene has CDR1 LGHNA and CDR2 YNFKEQ.

The J gene is TRBJ2-5, the V gene TRBV5-4; TRBD2 matches at 8 bases. There are 13 residues in the CDR3. With 4 bases clipped from V and 6 bases from J, the junction kept 5 bases outside the gene matches. CDR1 is SGHNT, CDR2 YYREEE, per germline (reference sequence). CDR3 loop: CASSPGGLKTQYF. CDR3 DNA sequence: TGTGCCAGCAGCCCGGGGGGGTTGAAGACCCAGTACTTC.

This clonotype has only a few counts. The genes are TRBV6-5 and TRBJ1-1, with 12 bases identical to TRBD1. The CDR3 length is 17 residues. Germline-derived CDR1 and CDR2 are MNHEY and SVGAGI. Trimming took 4 bases from V and 3 from J; bases not matched to a gene: 9. CDR3 in DNA: TGTGCCAGCAGTTCCGGGACAGGGGGCGGGAAAGACACTGAAGCTTTCTTT. It yields the protein CASSSGTGGGKDTEAFF.

This clonotype was seen more than once but under ten times. Compared with germline, one end of the junction differs, possibly owing to a read error. The rearrangement joins TRBV4-3 to TRBJ1-2; D is uncertain. Germline CDR1 is LGHNA and CDR2 is YSLEER. The CDR3 spans 14 residues. The CDR3 is CASGQDLESGSYTF. CDR3 nucleotides: TGCGCCAGCGGCCAAGATCTCGAGTCGGGGAGCTACACCTTC.

The chain uses TRBV11-2 and TRBJ1-4; 9 nucleotides match TRBD1. The CDR3 contains 15 residues. Trimming cost V 5 bases and J 8 bases; bases outside gene matches: 9. Germline V CDR1 and CDR2: SGHAT, FQNNGV. CDR3 in DNA: TGTGCCAGCAGCATGATGACAGGGGGGGACGAAAAACTGTTTTTT. Amino acid sequence: CASSMMTGGDEKLFF.

This clonotype was picked up many times. The V call is TRBV20-1, the J call TRBJ1-2; no firm D call. This CDR3 has 13 amino acids. The V gene's germline CDR1 is DFQATT and CDR2 SNEGSKA (reference sequence). V shed 0 bases and J shed 9 bases, with 14 bases lying between them. The CDR3 DNA reads as TGCAGTGCTAGAGACCCGACGATAGGAAGCTACACCTTC. It encodes CSARDPTIGSYTF.

This clonotype was observed at least ten times. The chain has TRBV15 and TRBJ2-5; D is possibly TRBD2 (6 bases). Germline assignment: CDR1 LNHNV and CDR2 YYDKDF (reference sequence). CDR3 length: 15 residues. Between the trimmed V and J ends, which lost 3 bases and 2 bases, there was a span of 13 bases. CDR3 DNA sequence: TGTGCCACCAGCAGGGGCGGGACTGGACAAGAGACCCAGTACTTC. Its translation is CATSRGGTGQETQYF.

The chain couples TRBV7-2 to TRBJ2-4, with D possibly called TRBD1 or TRBD2 (5 bases each). The germline CDR1 and CDR2 sequences are SGHTA and FQGNSA. V lost 4 bases and J lost 6, with 16 bases in between. There are 15 residues in the CDR3. The CDR3 sequence: CASSSGRWGGNIQYF. The DNA for the CDR3 is TGTGCCAGCAGCTCAGGGAGATGGGGCGGAAACATTCAGTACTTC. Looking up the rest from reference TRBV7-2 and TRBJ2-4 gives the full variable domain: GAGVSQSPSNKVTEKGKDVELRCDPISGHTALYWYRQSLGQGLEFLIYFQGNSAPDKSGLPSDRFSAERTGGSVSTLTIQRTQQEDSAVYLCASSSGRWGGNIQYFGAGTRLSVL.

This clonotype was seen at least ten times. The chain has TRBV7-8 and TRBJ2-7; D is ambiguous. CDR1 is SGHVS and CDR2 is FQNEAQ in the germline V gene. The CDR3 length is 13 residues. V lost 2 bases, J lost 4 bases, and 9 bases lay in between. CDR3 sequence: CASSLIPQYEQYF. DNA of the CDR3: TGTGCCAGCAGCTTAATCCCCCAATACGAGCAGTACTTC.

V usage is TRBV5-1 and J usage is TRBJ2-5, with TRBD1 as a possible D gene (5 bases). Trimming cost V 4 bases and J 0 bases, with 13 bases left between them. This CDR3 comprises 15 residues. Germline assignment: CDR1 SGHRS and CDR2 YFSETQ. The CDR3 nucleotides read TGCGCCAGCAGCACAATCGGACAACACCAAGAGACCCAGTACTTC. Amino acids: CASSTIGQHQETQYF.

This clonotype was detected a few times. This chain connects TRBV7-2 to TRBJ2-3, with TRBD2 matching 15 bases. The CDR3 spans 20 residues. The V gene's germline CDR1 is SGHTA and CDR2 FQGNSA. Trimming at V came to 4 bases and at J to 5 bases, leaving 16 bases not matched to a gene. CDR3 in DNA: TGTGCCAGCAGCTCCCGGCGGGGACTAGCGGGGGGCGTGGGGAAAGATACGCAGTATTTT. Translation: CASSSRRGLAGGVGKDTQYF. The full variable domain, rest sourced from reference TRBV7-2 and TRBJ2-3, is GAGVSQSPSNKVTEKGKDVELRCDPISGHTALYWYRQSLGQGLEFLIYFQGNSAPDKSGLPSDRFSAERTGGSVSTLTIQRTQQEDSAVYLCASSSRRGLAGGVGKDTQYFGPGTRLTVL.

A remark on this clonotype: A much larger clone differs by one base, so this may be a read error. The J gene is TRBJ2-6, the V gene TRBV2; 8 bases match TRBD1. The CDR3 has 15 residues. Germline CDR1 SNHLY, CDR2 FYNNEI. In DNA form, the CDR3 reads TGTGCCAGCAGACCCCAGGGGGCTGGGGCCAACGTCCGGACTTTC. Residues: CASRPQGAGANVRTF.

There are a few counts of this clonotype. A read error is possible here, since a much larger clone lies one base away. The chain employs TRBV4-2 and TRBJ2-5; 9 positions agree with TRBD1. Per the germline V gene, CDR1 is LGHNA and CDR2 is YNFKEQ. CDR3 length: 15 residues. The CDR3 sequence: CVSSQDRQGVREQYF. Here the CDR3 DNA reads TGTGTCAGCAGCCAAGACCGACAGGGGGTGAGAGAGCAGTACTTC.

In its sample, this clonotype was seen many times. The V and J genes are TRBV28 and TRBJ2-7; D uncertain. Trimming cost V 2 bases and J 6 bases, with 14 bases left between them. Germline-derived CDR1 and CDR2 are MDHEN and SYDVKM. The CDR3 covers 14 residues. The CDR3 DNA follows: TGTGCCAGCAGTTTACCCGGATCGGCCACCGAGCAGTACTTC. Its translation: CASSLPGSATEQYF.

The chain links TRBV24-1 to TRBJ1-1, with 11 bases lining up with TRBD1. This CDR3 region has 17 residues. With 6 bases clipped from V and 4 bases from J, the junction kept 12 bases outside the gene matches. Germline V CDR1 and CDR2: KGHDR, SFDVKD. In DNA, the CDR3 is TGTGCCACCAGTAGCTCGGACAGGGGGCGGTGGGGCACTGAAGCTTTCTTT. Translated: CATSSSDRGRWGTEAFF.